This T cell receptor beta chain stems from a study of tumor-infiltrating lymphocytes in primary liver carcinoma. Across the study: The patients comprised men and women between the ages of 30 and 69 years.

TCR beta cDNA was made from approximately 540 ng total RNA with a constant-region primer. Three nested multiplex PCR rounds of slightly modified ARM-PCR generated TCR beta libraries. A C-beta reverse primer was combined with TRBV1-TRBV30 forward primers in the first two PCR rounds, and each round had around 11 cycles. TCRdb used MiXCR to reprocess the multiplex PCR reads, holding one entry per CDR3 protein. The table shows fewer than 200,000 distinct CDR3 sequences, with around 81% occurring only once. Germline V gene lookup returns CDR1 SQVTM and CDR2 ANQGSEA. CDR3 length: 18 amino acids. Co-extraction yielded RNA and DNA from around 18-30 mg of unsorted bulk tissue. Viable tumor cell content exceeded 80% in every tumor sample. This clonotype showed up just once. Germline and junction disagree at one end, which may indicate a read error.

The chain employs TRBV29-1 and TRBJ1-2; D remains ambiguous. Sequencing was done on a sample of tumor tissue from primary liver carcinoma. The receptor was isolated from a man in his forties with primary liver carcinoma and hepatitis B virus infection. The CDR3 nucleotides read TGCAGCGTTGGGGCAACAATAGGAACTCAAGTGGCTAACTATGGCTACACCTTT. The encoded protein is CSVGATIGTQVANYGYTF.